A single sample gave rise to the 14 T cell receptor beta chains below, sequenced in a study of T cells in Graves' hyperthyroidism and ophthalmopathy. RNA transcripts were the template for amplifying TCR beta CDR3 regions. The HTBI set primed first-round TCR CDR3 RT-PCR. A single record per CDR3 protein comes from TCRdb applying MiXCR to the multiplex PCR reads. The sample shows more than 150,000 distinct CDR3 sequences, more than 15% of them seen only once. Sequencing input: blood. Receptor source: a woman in her forties or fifties with Graves' hyperthyroidism.

This clonotype was seen ten or more times. CDR3 DNA sequence: TGTGCCAGCAGCGACGGGACAGGGGGCTGGACTGAAGCTTTCTTT. Its translation is CASSDGTGGWTEAFF. The chain uses TRBV27 and TRBJ1-1, with TRBD1 identical over 12 bases. The germline gives CDR1 MNHEY, CDR2 SMNVEV (reference sequence). V lost 6 bases to trimming and J lost 5 bases; unmatched junction nucleotides: 7. This CDR3 spans 15 amino acids.

This clonotype showed up many times. J is TRBJ1-5 and V is TRBV6-1, with D possibly being TRBD1 (6 bases). Germline V gives CDR1 MNHNS, CDR2 SASEGT. V was cut by 7 bases and J by 2 bases, with 15 bases left in between. The CDR3 runs to 15 residues. The CDR3 sequence is CASILRAGGNQPQHF. As DNA, the CDR3 is TGTGCCAGCATTTTGCGCGCAGGGGGCAATCAGCCCCAGCATTTT.

J is TRBJ1-1 and V is TRBV7-2; the match to TRBD1 covers 9 bases. Germline V gene data show CDR1 as SGHTA and CDR2 as FQGNSA. V lost 6 bases to trimming and J lost 5 bases; unmatched junction nucleotides: 7. The CDR3 runs 14 residues. The CDR3 region is CASRAGTGWTEAFF. The CDR3 region has the DNA TGTGCCAGCAGAGCTGGGACAGGGTGGACTGAAGCTTTCTTT.

Points on this clonotype: Just one base apart from a much larger clone, this may be a read error. The V call is TRBV7-9, the J call TRBJ1-2; maybe TRBD1 (6 bases). CDR1 is SEHNR and CDR2 is FQNEAQ in the germline V gene (reference sequence). The V gene lost 2 bases and the J gene lost 0 bases, with 13 bases spanning the gap. CDR3 length equals 16 residues. CDR3 nucleotides: TGTGCCAGCAGCTTATTAGGGGGGAGCCCTAACTATGGCTACACCTTC. Protein sequence: CASSLLGGSPNYGYTF. The full variable domain, with the rest looked up from reference TRBV7-9 and TRBJ1-2, is DTGVSQNPRHKITKRGQNVTFRCDPISEHNRLYWYRQTLGQGPEFLTYFQNEAQLEKSRLLSDRFSAERPKGSFSTLEIQRTEQGDSAMYLCASSLLGGSPNYGYTFGSGTRLTVV.

This clonotype came up many times. The chain is built from TRBV7-2 and TRBJ2-3; D possibly corresponds to TRBD2 (7 bases). CDR3 length equals 18 residues. Between the trimmed V and J ends, which lost 1 base and 2 bases, there was a span of 19 bases. Germline V gene data show CDR1 as SGHTA and CDR2 as FQGNSA. This CDR3 reads CASSLDSFGGGPTDTQYF. The CDR3 DNA is TGTGCCAGCAGCTTAGACTCATTTGGCGGGGGCCCCACAGATACGCAGTATTTT.

In DNA form, the CDR3 reads TGTGCCAGCAGCACGGTAGCGGGAGGAAACACCGGGGAGCTGTTTTTT. Its translation is CASSTVAGGNTGELFF. The chain combines TRBV7-2 with TRBJ2-2, with 10 positions matching TRBD2. The trim removed 5 bases at V and 2 bases at J, leaving 5 bases unmatched. The germline gives CDR1 SGHTA, CDR2 FQGNSA. CDR3 length equals 16 residues.

This clonotype was seen repeatedly, ten times or more. This sequence joins TRBV6-5 and TRBJ2-2, with D maybe TRBD2 (5 bases). Trimming cost V 2 bases and J 5 bases, with 12 bases left between them. The CDR3 covers 15 residues. Germline CDR1 MNHEY, CDR2 SVGAGI. The CDR3 sequence: CASSYRGLRTGELFF. Written as DNA, the CDR3 is TGTGCCAGCAGTTACCGAGGGCTCCGAACCGGGGAGCTGTTTTTT.

The sample holds a few counts of this clonotype. The V call is TRBV27, the J call TRBJ1-5; 8 bases fit TRBD1. Germline assignment: CDR1 MNHEY and CDR2 SMNVEV (reference sequence). CDR3 size: 16 residues. J lost 2 bases, V lost 4 bases, and 7 bases had no gene match. CDR3 residues: CASSSQGALGNQPQHF. In nucleotides, the CDR3 is TGTGCCAGCAGTTCCCAGGGGGCCTTGGGCAATCAGCCCCAGCATTTT.

The rearrangement joins TRBV11-2 to TRBJ1-3; D call uncertain. This CDR3 contains 17 residues. V was clipped by 3 bases and J by 2 bases, with 17 bases between them. Germline CDR1 SGHAT, CDR2 FQNNGV. The CDR3 spells CASSFNGESGPGNTIYF. DNA for the CDR3: TGTGCCAGCAGCTTTAATGGGGAATCGGGTCCTGGAAACACCATATATTTT. Full variable domain (missing parts from reference TRBV11-2 and TRBJ1-3): EAGVAQSPRYKIIEKRQSVAFWCNPISGHATLYWYQQILGQGPKLLIQFQNNGVVDDSQLPKDRFSAERLKGVDSTLKIQPAKLEDSAVYLCASSFNGESGPGNTIYFGEGSWLTVV.

The gene calls are TRBV20-1 and TRBJ2-2, with a tentative D call TRBD1 (6 bases). Germline CDR1 is DFQATT and CDR2 is SNEGSKA (reference sequence). The CDR3 is 16 amino acids. V was cut by 0 bases and J by 12 bases, with 23 bases left in between. Written as DNA, the CDR3 is TGCAGTGCTAGAGAAGGGGAGAACCCTTTCAGGGGTCAGCTGTTTTTT. This sequence encodes CSAREGENPFRGQLFF.

This clonotype was detected ten times or more. The genes are TRBV7-8 and TRBJ1-3; D is possibly TRBD1 (6 bases). This CDR3 has 15 amino acids. The germline V and J ends were trimmed by 2 bases and 0 bases, with 8 bases remaining between them. The V gene's germline CDR1 is SGHVS and CDR2 FQNEAQ. CDR3 DNA sequence: TGTGCCAGCAGCTTAACAGGGCTCTCTGGAAACACCATATATTTT. Residues: CASSLTGLSGNTIYF.

This clonotype was seen ten or more times. The rearrangement uses TRBV7-9 and TRBJ2-1; 12 bases fit TRBD2. Per the germline V gene, CDR1 is SEHNR and CDR2 is FQNEAQ (reference sequence). V dropped 4 bases and J dropped 8; count of bases not matched to a gene: 6. The CDR3 totals 15 residues. CDR3 sequence (DNA): TGTGCCAGCAGCTCAGGACTAGCGGGGAGATATGAGCAGTTCTTC. Its protein is CASSSGLAGRYEQFF.

The genes are TRBV3-1 and TRBJ1-2; D unclear. The CDR3 is 13 amino acids. Germline V gene data show CDR1 as LGHDT and CDR2 as YNNKEL (reference sequence). The V gene lost 1 base and the J gene lost 8 bases, with 11 bases spanning the gap. CDR3 residues: CASSQAGFGGYTF. The CDR3 DNA sequence: TGTGCCAGCAGCCAAGCTGGGTTCGGAGGCTACACCTTC.

This clonotype was recorded at least ten times. This chain uses TRBV5-1 with TRBJ1-6; D gene unclear. The CDR3 contains 14 residues. The germline V and J ends were trimmed by 3 bases and 11 bases, with 15 bases remaining between them. Germline CDR1 reads SGHRS; CDR2 reads YFSETQ. The CDR3, as DNA: TGCGCCAGCAGCTCGAAACCAAATGATGCACCCCTCCACTTT. The encoded protein is CASSSKPNDAPLHF.